This T cell receptor beta chain stems from a study of cytomegalovirus exposure and HLA in healthy donors. The PCR ran on 60 Vbeta and 13 Jbeta primers. The repertoire was sequenced with immunoSEQ multiplex PCR; TCRdb's copy has only in-frame clones and lacks some. The table has some 170,000 clones, around three quarters seen once. Trimming removed 8 bases from V and 7 bases from J, with 11 bases in between. This CDR3 is built from 11 residues. The V gene's germline CDR1 is MDHEN and CDR2 SYDVKM. Findings and limits, study-wide: 87-base-pair reads could not separate some V segments, including TRBV6-2 and TRBV6-3. Earlier analysis found most TCR beta V segments productive about 90% or about 30% of the time. Presence/absence analyses supposed approximately even sequencing depth among donors. Around 160 TCR beta chains were listed as cytomegalovirus-associated.

With regard to this clone: The antigen is undetermined.

The J gene is TRBJ1-2, the V gene TRBV28; tentatively, D is TRBD1 (5 bases). Sequencing was performed on PBMCs. The TCR sequence derives from a woman aged 40 to 50 in good health and CMV-seronegative. The CDR3 DNA reads as TGTGCCAGCGATGGGGGGGGTGGCTACACCTTC. Residues: CASDGGGGYTF.